This TCR beta chain originates from a study of T cells in Graves' hyperthyroidism and ophthalmopathy. From RNA transcripts, TCR beta CDR3 regions were amplified. When the TCR CDR3 underwent first-round RT-PCR, the HTBI primer set was used. TCRdb re-derived calls from the multiplex PCR reads in MiXCR, one entry per CDR3 protein. This table has some 350,000 distinct CDR3 sequences, approximately 25% appearing once. Study-level findings and limits: Model-based prediction identified ophthalmopathy a median approximately 6.2 months prior to its onset.

Fresh 10 ml peripheral blood yielded PBMCs. The germline CDR1 and CDR2 sequences are MNHEY and SMNVEV (reference sequence). The CDR3 runs to 14 residues. V shed 4 bases and J 3 bases; nucleotides not matched to a gene: 5. This clonotype was seen repeatedly, ten times or more. Its antigen is not identified. Source material: blood. The sequence was collected from a man in his forties or fifties with Graves' hyperthyroidism. The chain uses TRBV27 and TRBJ2-7, with 8 nucleotides matching TRBD1. CDR3 nucleotides: TGTGCCAGCAGTTATTCGGACAGGGTCTACGAGCAGTACTTC. Its protein is CASSYSDRVYEQYF.